The entry that follows covers one T cell receptor beta chain sequence. Antigen specificity is unknown. Clones were sequenced by immunoSEQ multiplex PCR, and TCRdb holds only the in-frame ones, with some missing. Of approximately 75,000 clones in the sample, 90% were seen once. Per the germline V gene, CDR1 is SGHVS and CDR2 is FNYEAQ. This CDR3 contains 15 residues. V was trimmed by 1 base and J by 3 bases, leaving 10 bases between them. The sample comes from a study of T cell responses to AZD1222 COVID-19 vaccine. Study findings and constraints: Recipients of AZD1222 seropositive at baseline numbered only 6 or 7. White British ancestry dominated among donors, who included more females, and clonal diversity was possibly underestimated.

The sequences come from peripheral blood, collected 28 days after the second AZD1222 dose. V gene TRBV7-6 combines with J gene TRBJ1-5; D is perhaps TRBD1 (6 bases). The TCR was taken from an adult who received the AZD1222 COVID-19 vaccine. The CDR3 region has the DNA TGTGCCAGCAGCTTAGTACAGGGTCACAATCAGCCCCAGCATTTT. Its translation: CASSLVQGHNQPQHF.